The present entry profiles one TCR beta chain with its context. Its cognate antigen is unknown. This record belongs to a study of T cell clones after liver transplantation. Study observations and caveats: Conclusions were preliminary, with small, heterogeneous patient groups. Low donor cell numbers restricted donor-reactive repertoire measurement in two subjects.

The V gene's germline CDR1 is SGHVS and CDR2 FQNEAQ. V was pared by 7 bases and J by 2 bases, with 20 bases between. The CDR3 sequence is 16 residues long. Thawed unstimulated PBMCs were FACS-sorted by CD3, CD4 and CD8 into two populations. Repertoires were generated with immunoSEQ multiplex PCR, while TCRdb's copy carries only in-frame clones and drops some. The sample lists roughly 51,000 clones; roughly 74% were seen once. The source material was CD4+ T cells from blood, sampled around 52 months after liver transplant. The origin of this receptor is a human patient who received a liver transplant. Some T cells may be supplied by the graft donor. The V call is TRBV7-8, the J call TRBJ1-2, with D hard to call. The CDR3 reads CASTPEGLNSNYGYTF. DNA for the CDR3: TGTGCCAGCACACCTGAAGGGTTAAACTCGAACTATGGCTACACCTTC.